The 19 T cell receptor beta chains listed next were all sequenced from one sample in a study of cytomegalovirus exposure and HLA in healthy donors. It was with 60 Vbeta and 13 Jbeta primers that the PCR ran. Produced via immunoSEQ multiplex PCR; TCRdb's table is partial and in-frame only. The sample records over 150,000 clones, about 75% being singletons. Material: PBMCs. Every receptor here comes from a male donor in good health and CMV-seropositive.

The rearrangement links TRBV10-3 to TRBJ2-3, with a weak D call TRBD1 (6 bases). The CDR3 contains 13 residues. Germline loops: CDR1 ENHRY, CDR2 SYGVKD. V dropped 5 bases and J dropped 3 bases, with 9 bases sitting between them. CDR3 sequence: CAISSRGTDTQYF. The CDR3 nucleotides read TGTGCCATCAGTTCGAGGGGGACAGATACGCAGTATTTT.

V usage is TRBV5-4 and J usage is TRBJ1-2, with D possibly matching TRBD1 (5 bases). V was shortened by 4 bases and J by 7 bases, with 20 bases between the two germline ends. CDR3 length: 15 residues. CDR1 SGHNT and CDR2 YYREEE come from the germline V gene (reference sequence). The DNA for the CDR3 is TGTGCCAGCAGCCCCCAACGGGGGAGGCCCGGTGGCTACACCTTC. This sequence encodes CASSPQRGRPGGYTF. The full variable domain, with the rest looked up from reference TRBV5-4 and TRBJ1-2, is ETGVTQSPTHLIKTRGQQVTLRCSSQSGHNTVSWYQQALGQGPQFIFQYYREEENGRGNFPPRFSGLQFPNYSSELNVNALELDDSALYLCASSPQRGRPGGYTFGSGTRLTVV.

V and J are TRBV11-2 and TRBJ2-5, with D possibly matching TRBD2 (6 bases). Germline CDR1 is SGHAT and CDR2 is FQNNGV. There are 17 residues in the CDR3. Trimming removed 1 base at V and 5 bases at J, with 20 bases between. DNA for the CDR3: TGTGCCAGCAGCTTAGTGTTGGATCCGGGCGGAGGGGAGACCCAGTACTTC. As protein: CASSLVLDPGGGETQYF. The full variable domain, in which reference TRBV11-2 and TRBJ2-5 provide the parts outside the CDR3, is EAGVAQSPRYKIIEKRQSVAFWCNPISGHATLYWYQQILGQGPKLLIQFQNNGVVDDSQLPKDRFSAERLKGVDSTLKIQPAKLEDSAVYLCASSLVLDPGGGETQYFGPGTRLLVL.

The chain has TRBV5-6 and TRBJ2-7; D ambiguous. This CDR3 is 16 amino acids long. CDR1 SGHDT and CDR2 YYEEEE come from the germline V gene. V was pared by 4 bases and J by 5 bases, with 22 bases between. The CDR3 protein is CASSTPSLSTSNEQYF. CDR3 sequence (DNA): TGTGCCAGCAGCACCCCCTCTCTATCTACTTCCAACGAGCAGTACTTC.

The gene calls are TRBV30 and TRBJ2-1; TRBD2 aligns across 11 bases. CDR1 and CDR2 from the germline V gene are GTSNPN and SVGIG (reference sequence). The CDR3 length is 15 residues. V lost 0 bases to trimming and J lost 9 bases; unmatched junction nucleotides: 7. The CDR3 DNA reads as TGTGCCTGGAGTGTAAATAGCGGGGGGGCAGGTGAGCAGTTCTTC. Amino acids: CAWSVNSGGAGEQFF. Filled out from reference TRBV30 and TRBJ2-1, the complete variable domain reads SQTIHQWPATLVQPVGSPLSLECTVEGTSNPNLYWYRQAAGRGLQLLFYSVGIGQISSEVPQNLSASRPQDRQFILSSKKLLLSDSGFYLCAWSVNSGGAGEQFFGPGTRLTVL.

The chain has TRBV6-1 and TRBJ1-6; D unclear. The germline V gene has CDR1 MNHNS and CDR2 SASEGT. CDR3 length equals 13 residues. V dropped 2 bases and J dropped 9 bases, with 8 bases sitting between them. The CDR3 coding sequence is TGTGCCAGCAGTGAAAAGAGGCCTTCACCCCTCCACTTT. It codes for CASSEKRPSPLHF.

The CDR3 loop reads CASSLTGGGGNTGELFF. In DNA, the CDR3 is TGTGCCAGCAGCTTAACTGGAGGCGGAGGGAACACCGGGGAGCTGTTTTTT. This sequence joins TRBV7-3 and TRBJ2-2, with D possibly being TRBD2 (5 bases). The CDR3 runs to 17 residues. Trimming removed 0 bases from V and 1 base from J, with 12 bases in between. CDR1 and CDR2 from the germline V gene are SGHTA and FQGTGA.

The V and J genes are TRBV9 and TRBJ2-3, with a tentative D call TRBD2 (6 bases). Germline values: CDR1 SGDLS, CDR2 YYNGEE. V was shortened by 4 bases and J by 2 bases, with 11 bases between the two germline ends. This CDR3 region has 14 residues. This CDR3 is CASSLSGVTDTQYF. CDR3 in DNA: TGTGCCAGCAGCCTGTCGGGGGTCACAGATACGCAGTATTTT.

The chain links TRBV5-1 to TRBJ1-2; tentatively, D is TRBD1 (5 bases). Trimming removed 4 bases from V and 6 bases from J, with 16 bases in between. Per germline, CDR1 SGHRS and CDR2 YFSETQ. This CDR3 spans 14 amino acids. The CDR3 nucleotides read TGCGCCAGCAGCGATCACTCCGGGGGGAATGGCTACACCTTC. This gives the protein CASSDHSGGNGYTF.

V is TRBV18 and J is TRBJ1-4; the match to TRBD1 covers 9 bases. Germline loops: CDR1 KGHSH, CDR2 LQKENI. CDR3 length equals 14 residues. Unmatched junction bases numbered 6, after V lost 6 bases and J lost 7 bases. The CDR3, as DNA: TGTGCCAGCTCTCAGGACAGGGGCAGTGAAAAACTGTTTTTT. It codes for CASSQDRGSEKLFF.

The V gene is TRBV9, the J gene TRBJ2-3, with 9 bases that match TRBD1. Germline CDR1 SGDLS, CDR2 YYNGEE. The ends lost 0 bases at V and 3 bases at J; junction bases unmatched: 8. The CDR3 spans 17 residues. CDR3 sequence: CASSVGGGQGLTDTQYF. The CDR3 nucleotides read TGTGCCAGCAGCGTAGGTGGTGGACAGGGGCTGACAGATACGCAGTATTTT.

The V gene is TRBV19, the J gene TRBJ1-1; no firm D call. V was shortened by 8 bases and J by 5 bases, with 12 bases between the two germline ends. CDR1 and CDR2 (germline): LNHDA, SQIVND (reference sequence). The CDR3 sequence is 12 residues long. CDR3 loop: CASGPRGTEAFF. The CDR3 bases are TGTGCCAGTGGCCCCAGAGGAACTGAAGCTTTCTTT. The full variable domain, rest sourced from reference TRBV19 and TRBJ1-1, is DGGITQSPKYLFRKEGQNVTLSCEQNLNHDAMYWYRQDPGQGLRLIYYSQIVNDFQKGDIAEGYSVSREKKESFPLTVTSAQKNPTAFYLCASGPRGTEAFFGQGTRLTVV.

This clone was detected a few times. The rearrangement uses TRBV5-5 and TRBJ1-5; no clear D gene. The CDR3 has 15 amino acids. In germline, CDR1 is SGHKS, CDR2 YYEKEE (reference sequence). V gave up 4 bases and J gave up 0 bases, with 11 bases separating them. This CDR3 is CASSLDGNSNQPQHF. The CDR3 DNA reads TGTGCCAGCAGCCTCGACGGGAATAGCAATCAGCCCCAGCATTTT.

The chain is built from TRBV19 and TRBJ1-6, with D perhaps TRBD1 (5 bases). With 2 bases removed from V and 10 bases from J, the gap between germline ends came to 21 bases. The CDR3 contains 17 residues. CDR1 LNHDA and CDR2 SQIVND come from the germline V gene (reference sequence). The CDR3 region is CASSIREATAGKSPLHF. CDR3 nucleotide sequence: TGTGCCAGTAGTATACGAGAGGCGACGGCAGGGAAATCACCCCTCCACTTT.

The CDR3 DNA follows: TGTGCCAGCAGTGGCCCCGGGACAGGGGGCGGGTACGAGCAGTACTTC. Translated: CASSGPGTGGGYEQYF. This sequence joins TRBV2 and TRBJ2-7; 12 bases map to TRBD1. V trimming: 4 bases; J trimming: 4 bases; junction bases outside the gene matches: 8. Germline CDR1 SNHLY, CDR2 FYNNEI. This CDR3 spans 16 amino acids.

The chain recombines TRBV18 with TRBJ2-1, with D hard to call. This CDR3 is 13 amino acids long. The germline gives CDR1 KGHSH, CDR2 LQKENI. V dropped 2 bases and J dropped 6 bases, with 8 bases sitting between them. This chain's CDR3 is CASSPSPGNEQFF. The CDR3 DNA is TGTGCCAGCTCACCATCCCCAGGCAATGAGCAGTTCTTC.

CDR3 in DNA: TGTGCCAGCAGCCGAGGGAGGGGTAATTCTGGGATCCTGGAGACCCAGTACTTC. Translated, it gives CASSRGRGNSGILETQYF. The genes are TRBV11-1 and TRBJ2-5, with 7 positions matching TRBD2. The V gene end was trimmed by 5 bases and the J gene end by 5 bases; junction bases not matched to a gene: 20. Germline V CDR1 and CDR2: SGHAT, FQDESV (reference sequence). The CDR3 has 18 amino acids.

V and J are TRBV7-8 and TRBJ1-5; no clear D gene. This CDR3 region has 16 residues. Germline CDR1 and CDR2: SGHVS and FQNEAQ. V was trimmed by 5 bases and J by 0 bases, leaving 14 bases between them. This chain's CDR3 is CASSLPSRYSNQPQHF. Here the CDR3 DNA reads TGTGCCAGCAGCCTACCCTCCAGGTATAGCAATCAGCCCCAGCATTTT.

This clone was seen more than once but under ten times. This chain joins TRBV19 and TRBJ1-1, with TRBD1 matching over 8 bases. The germline V gene has CDR1 LNHDA and CDR2 SQIVND (reference sequence). J gave up 2 bases and V 10 bases, and 6 bases lay outside the gene matches. The CDR3 has 13 amino acids. This CDR3 is CATRTGFNTEAFF. The CDR3 coding sequence is TGTGCCACACGGACAGGGTTCAACACTGAAGCTTTCTTT.